In this sample, the clone carrying this T cell receptor beta chain turned up a few times. What it recognizes is unknown. The data originate from a study of CD8 T cells in ankylosing spondylitis. Study-wide findings and caveats: Several highly homologous variants made up a TCR beta motif, and this motif appeared characteristic of ankylosing spondylitis blood. Disease-linked clones proved CD8+ and comparatively uncommon in peripheral blood. Reported data indicate significant enrichment of disease-linked clones within matched ankylosing spondylitis synovial fluid.

Using quantitative 5'-RACE with molecular barcodes, the authors made TCR beta libraries. In TCRdb, the 5' RACE reads were re-called with MiXCR into one record per CDR3 protein. This sample has 340,000 or so distinct CDR3 sequences; approximately 15% occur once, and the top ten carry about 1%. The CDR3 covers 16 residues. V lost 5 bases and J lost 3; bases outside the gene matches: 13. Germline V gene lookup returns CDR1 SGHRS and CDR2 YFSETQ. This TCR was sampled from a male donor with ankylosing spondylitis or in good health (not recorded which). Input material: blood, either unsorted or a sorted T cell fraction (not recorded which). V usage is TRBV5-1 and J usage is TRBJ1-1; 7 nucleotides align to TRBD1. The CDR3 DNA sequence: TGCGCCAGCAGTTCTTTTTGGGACAGTGCATACACTGAAGCTTTCTTT. This encodes CASSSFWDSAYTEAFF.